The following is a T cell receptor beta chain sequence with its context. This sample is part of a study of blood T cell repertoires in COVID-19. Study-wide background: Material from acute and convalescent COVID-19 was sourced from the United States, Italy and Spain. From T cells, B-cell-depleted T cells, or PBMCs came the material, which was cDNA or gDNA.

The CDR3 has 14 residues. The ends lost 6 bases at V and 7 bases at J; junction bases unmatched: 11. Germline CDR1 reads SGHTS; CDR2 reads YDEGEE. Original handling: Amplification of reference gene primers was used by the study to estimate nucleated cell counts. Using immunoSEQ multiplex PCR, the repertoire was profiled, and TCRdb retains in-frame clones only, with some absent. V, J and clone size are those of that table, while D and trimming were read from the DNA. The data show 45,000 to 65,000 clones, with 90% to 95% seen just once and around 9% held by the top ten. Source material: peripheral blood. This sequence originates from a human donor in a cohort sampled during active COVID-19. The chain uses TRBV5-8 and TRBJ2-5, with 8 bases fitting TRBD1. CDR3 sequence reads: CASTSDRDWRTQYF. CDR3 in DNA: TGTGCCAGCACCTCGGACAGGGACTGGAGGACCCAGTACTTC.